The 26 T cell receptor beta chains reported below all come from one sample, sequenced in a study of technical replicates of blood from four donors listed by TCRdb under 2017. The method was the immunoSEQ multiplex PCR assay. TCRdb carries this immuneACCESS record with in-frame sequences only. Its versions omit some clonotypes, under half of them owing to an unresolved V gene in the studies checked, with the rest unexplained. The sample table contains tens of thousands of clones; only one count was recorded for nearly 97% of them. 0.2% to 0.3% of the sample is in the top ten clones. Sequencing was carried out using T cells isolated from PBMCs. The receptors were gathered from a human donor in good health.

This sequence joins TRBV18 and TRBJ1-5; D is unclear. Germline CDR1 reads KGHSH; CDR2 reads LQKENI. V lost 2 bases and J lost 0, with 5 bases in between. CDR3 length: 14 amino acids. Here the CDR3 DNA reads TGTGCCAGCTCACCAGAGGCTAGCAATCAGCCCCAGCATTTT. Translated: CASSPEASNQPQHF.

The chain is built from TRBV5-4 and TRBJ2-1; perhaps TRBD2 as D (7 bases). The V gene lost 2 bases and the J gene lost 10 bases, with 16 bases spanning the gap. There are 14 residues in the CDR3. The germline gives CDR1 SGHNT, CDR2 YYREEE (reference sequence). DNA of the CDR3: TGTGCCAGCAGCTTCGTGGGGGGGCCCAGGGAGCAGTTCTTC. Its translation is CASSFVGGPREQFF.

The chain carries TRBV13 and TRBJ1-1, with 7 bases that match TRBD1. Germline trimming cut 5 bases from V and 6 bases from J; bases unmatched to any gene: 12. CDR3 size: 15 residues. CDR1 is PRHDT, CDR2 FYEKMQ, per germline (reference sequence). CDR3 residues: CASSIKGGDKAEAFF. The CDR3 nucleotides read TGTGCCAGCAGCATAAAAGGGGGCGATAAGGCTGAAGCTTTCTTT.

The V and J genes are TRBV13 and TRBJ2-1; D may be TRBD1 (5 bases). Germline lookup yields CDR1 PRHDT and CDR2 FYEKMQ (reference sequence). Between the trimmed V and J ends, which lost 2 bases and 6 bases, there was a span of 14 bases. The CDR3 is 15 amino acids. CDR3 sequence reads: CASSLPRASINEQFF. The CDR3 DNA reads TGTGCCAGCAGCTTACCCAGGGCCTCCATCAATGAGCAGTTCTTC.

The CDR3 sequence: CASRVQNNEKLFF. DNA for the CDR3: TGCGCCAGCAGGGTGCAGAATAATGAAAAACTGTTTTTT. V usage is TRBV5-1 and J usage is TRBJ1-4, with D uncertain. The CDR3 extends over 13 amino acids. Germline CDR1 reads SGHRS; CDR2 reads YFSETQ. The germline V and J ends were trimmed by 5 bases and 4 bases, with 9 bases remaining between them.

This rearrangement joins TRBV18 to TRBJ2-7; 10 bases align to TRBD1. V lost 3 bases to trimming and J lost 6 bases; unmatched junction nucleotides: 11. This CDR3 is built from 16 residues. Germline loops: CDR1 KGHSH, CDR2 LQKENI. The CDR3 coding sequence is TGTGCCAGCTCACCCAGCTTCGACAGGGGGCGGTCCGAGCAGTACTTC. Translation gives CASSPSFDRGRSEQYF.

The chain employs TRBV2 and TRBJ1-1; a possible D gene is TRBD1 (5 bases). Germline V gives CDR1 SNHLY, CDR2 FYNNEI. The CDR3 consists of 16 residues. V lost 6 bases, J lost 5 bases, and 22 bases lay in between. CDR3 DNA: TGTGCCAGCAGAGCTCCCCTTTCCGCAGGGATTACTGAAGCTTTCTTT. As protein: CASRAPLSAGITEAFF.

The J gene is TRBJ1-2, the V gene TRBV6-5; D remains ambiguous. In germline, CDR1 is MNHEY, CDR2 SVGAGI. The CDR3 contains 12 residues. V shed 2 bases and J shed 6 bases, with 7 bases lying between them. For the CDR3, the DNA is TGTGCCAGCAGTTACCCCCCCAATGGCTACACCTTC. Amino acids: CASSYPPNGYTF.

V gene TRBV6-5 combines with J gene TRBJ2-7; no clear D gene. Germline lookup yields CDR1 MNHEY and CDR2 SVGAGI. Trimming shortened V by 7 bases and J by 2 bases, and 18 bases separated the two germline ends. This CDR3 spans 15 amino acids. DNA for the CDR3: TGTGCCAGCAAACAGAACATATTACATACCTACGAGCAGTACTTC. It is translated as CASKQNILHTYEQYF.

CDR3 coding DNA: TGTGCCAGCAGCTTGAGGCCGGGACAGGGCCTAGGTGAAAAACTGTTTTTT. This gives the protein CASSLRPGQGLGEKLFF. The chain couples TRBV7-6 to TRBJ1-4, with 9 bases aligning to TRBD1. From germline, CDR1 is SGHVS and CDR2 FNYEAQ. This CDR3 contains 17 residues. The V segment lost 3 bases and the J segment 7 bases; nucleotides outside the gene matches: 12. Full variable domain (remainder filled in from reference TRBV7-6 and TRBJ1-4): GAGVSQSPRYKVTKRGQDVALRCDPISGHVSLYWYRQALGQGPEFLTYFNYEAQQDKSGLPNDRFSAERPEGSISTLTIQRTEQRDSAMYRCASSLRPGQGLGEKLFFGSGTQLSVL.

The chain uses TRBV12-5 and TRBJ1-1; 9 bases align to TRBD1. V shed 6 bases and J 5 bases; nucleotides not matched to a gene: 10. In germline, CDR1 is LGHNT, CDR2 FRNRAP. The CDR3 is made up of 15 amino acids. The CDR3: CASGLGTGRFTEAFF. DNA of the CDR3: TGTGCTAGTGGCCTAGGGACAGGGCGGTTTACTGAAGCTTTCTTT.

DNA of the CDR3: TGTGCCAGCAGACGGGGGGTCGAAGCTTTCTTT. Translated: CASRRGVEAFF. V gene TRBV6-5 combines with J gene TRBJ1-1; maybe TRBD1 (5 bases). This CDR3 region has 11 residues. Germline V lookup: CDR1 MNHEY, CDR2 SVGAGI. Trimming stripped 6 bases from V and 8 bases from J, with 10 bases between.

In its sample, this clone was seen a few times. The chain couples TRBV9 to TRBJ1-2, with D maybe TRBD1 (5 bases). Germline V gene sequence: CDR1 SGDLS, CDR2 YYNGEE. The CDR3 totals 16 residues. V lost 4 bases to trimming and J lost 4 bases, with 20 bases between them. As DNA, the CDR3 is TGTGCCAGCAGCCAATCAGGGCCTCCCGGGCCCTATGGCTACACCTTC. Protein: CASSQSGPPGPYGYTF.

This rearrangement joins TRBV19 to TRBJ2-1; possible D gene TRBD2, 6 bases. Trimming removed 3 bases from V and 3 bases from J, with 6 bases in between. CDR1 is LNHDA and CDR2 is SQIVND in the germline V gene (reference sequence). This CDR3 contains 13 residues. DNA for the CDR3: TGTGCCAGTAGTATCGGGGGCTACAATGAGCAGTTCTTC. Translating it yields CASSIGGYNEQFF. The variable domain in full, completed from reference TRBV19 and TRBJ2-1, reads DGGITQSPKYLFRKEGQNVTLSCEQNLNHDAMYWYRQDPGQGLRLIYYSQIVNDFQKGDIAEGYSVSREKKESFPLTVTSAQKNPTAFYLCASSIGGYNEQFFGPGTRLTVL.

This chain joins TRBV28 and TRBJ2-7; 11 positions agree with TRBD2. Unmatched junction bases numbered 1, after V lost 5 bases and J lost 4 bases. Germline V gives CDR1 MDHEN, CDR2 SYDVKM. CDR3 length equals 13 residues. CDR3 in DNA: TGTGCCAGCAGTGGACTAGCGGGTTACGAGCAGTACTTC. Its protein is CASSGLAGYEQYF.

This chain links TRBV7-2 with TRBJ2-5; 9 bases are a match to TRBD2. Germline loops: CDR1 SGHTA, CDR2 FQGNSA. V was pared by 4 bases and J by 1 base, with 7 bases of the junction left unmatched. This CDR3 has 16 residues. CDR3 sequence: CASSSFSGGIQETQYF. In DNA form, the CDR3 reads TGTGCCAGCAGCTCCTTTAGCGGGGGCATCCAAGAGACCCAGTACTTC.

The J gene is TRBJ2-3, the V gene TRBV6-5, with D hard to call. The V end was cut by 2 bases, the J end by 3 bases, with 15 bases between. Germline V lookup: CDR1 MNHEY, CDR2 SVGAGI. The CDR3 length is 16 residues. The CDR3 loop reads CASSYTPSRRTDTQYF. The CDR3 region has the DNA TGTGCCAGCAGTTACACACCATCGCGCAGGACAGATACGCAGTATTTT.

This clone was recorded a few times. The chain has TRBV5-1 and TRBJ1-2; tentatively, D is TRBD1 (5 bases). Per the germline V gene, CDR1 is SGHRS and CDR2 is YFSETQ. V was clipped by 1 base and J by 8 bases, with 9 bases between them. This CDR3 has 12 residues. DNA of the CDR3: TGCGCCAGCAGCTTGTCTCGGGGGGGCTACACCTTC. It is translated as CASSLSRGGYTF.

The rearrangement uses TRBV11-2 and TRBJ2-7; perhaps TRBD1 as D (5 bases). With 1 base removed from V and 2 bases from J, the gap between germline ends came to 15 bases. CDR3 length equals 16 residues. Germline loops: CDR1 SGHAT, CDR2 FQNNGV. CDR3 protein: CASSLGPSGIAYEQYF. The CDR3 region has the DNA TGTGCCAGCAGCTTAGGCCCGTCAGGGATAGCCTACGAGCAGTACTTC. Filled out from reference TRBV11-2 and TRBJ2-7, the complete variable domain reads EAGVAQSPRYKIIEKRQSVAFWCNPISGHATLYWYQQILGQGPKLLIQFQNNGVVDDSQLPKDRFSAERLKGVDSTLKIQPAKLEDSAVYLCASSLGPSGIAYEQYFGPGTRLTVT.

The V gene is TRBV6-1, the J gene TRBJ1-4, with a tentative D call TRBD1 (5 bases). The CDR3 has 15 residues. The germline gives CDR1 MNHNS, CDR2 SASEGT. Trimming left V 4 bases short and J 6 bases short, with 15 bases between. The CDR3 DNA follows: TGTGCCAGCAGTGGATGGGGCAGGAGGGATGAAAAACTGTTTTTT. Translated, it gives CASSGWGRRDEKLFF.

This chain links TRBV7-8 with TRBJ2-5, with unresolved D. The CDR3 length is 12 residues. Germline assignment: CDR1 SGHVS and CDR2 FQNEAQ. V gave up 2 bases and J gave up 5 bases, with 6 bases separating them. The CDR3 nucleotides are TGTGCCAGCAGCTTACACGGGGAGACCCAGTACTTC. Its translation is CASSLHGETQYF.

This chain connects TRBV21-1 to TRBJ2-7; the DNA was not compared with TRBD1, the D call given in the table. TRBV21-1 corresponds to a pseudogene. This CDR3 contains 16 residues. CDR3 bases: TGTGCCAGCAGCAAAGGGAGTGGACAGCAAACCTACGAGCAGTACTTC. Translation gives CASSKGSGQQTYEQYF.

This clone was seen once. The rearrangement links TRBV10-3 to TRBJ2-1; 14 bases map to TRBD2. Trimming removed 6 bases from V and 9 bases from J; junction bases left unmatched: 16. The CDR3 has 18 amino acids. Per germline, CDR1 ENHRY and CDR2 SYGVKD. CDR3 DNA: TGTGCCATCAGGGGACTAGCGGGAGCTCTCATTTCTAATGGTGAGCAGTTCTTC. Translation gives CAIRGLAGALISNGEQFF.

The chain joins TRBV28 to TRBJ2-2; 7 bases fit TRBD2. This CDR3 spans 15 amino acids. Germline CDR1 MDHEN, CDR2 SYDVKM. Unmatched junction bases numbered 6, after V lost 2 bases and J lost 6 bases. The CDR3 coding sequence is TGTGCCAGCAGTTTAACAGCGGGGAGCCCCGGGGAGCTGTTTTTT. The encoded protein is CASSLTAGSPGELFF.

The gene calls are TRBV4-1 and TRBJ2-7; the D gene is possibly TRBD2 (5 bases). Looked up from germline, CDR1 is MGHRA and CDR2 is YSYEKL. CDR3 length: 14 residues. V was cut by 5 bases and J by 1 base, with 12 bases left in between. The CDR3 loop reads CASSEMTGSYEQYF. The CDR3, as DNA: TGCGCCAGCAGCGAAATGACGGGATCCTACGAGCAGTACTTC.

The gene calls are TRBV28 and TRBJ1-1; TRBD1 is a possible D gene (5 bases). The V and J ends lost 2 bases and 5 bases respectively, with 12 bases between them. Germline CDR1 reads MDHEN; CDR2 reads SYDVKM. The CDR3 consists of 14 residues. CDR3 loop: CASSLVDIRTEAFF. For the CDR3, the DNA is TGTGCCAGCAGTTTAGTGGACATTAGGACTGAAGCTTTCTTT.